This TCR beta chain comes out of a study of control samples from healthy donors and cancer patients. This clone is a singleton in its sample. Profiled with immunoSEQ multiplex PCR; TCRdb holds only in-frame clones, not every one. The sample carries over 150,000 clones, roughly 94% recorded once. The CDR3 is 16 residues long. The V gene's germline CDR1 is LNHDA and CDR2 SQIVND (reference sequence). The V gene lost 8 bases and the J gene lost 1 base, with 20 bases spanning the gap. Sequenced input: PBMCs. The sequence was obtained from a man aged 55-75 years with colorectal cancer. The chain recombines TRBV19 with TRBJ1-2; D not certain. CDR3 loop: CASGNAGLNLNYGYTF. CDR3 bases: TGTGCCAGTGGGAATGCTGGGTTAAACCTTAACTATGGCTACACCTTC.